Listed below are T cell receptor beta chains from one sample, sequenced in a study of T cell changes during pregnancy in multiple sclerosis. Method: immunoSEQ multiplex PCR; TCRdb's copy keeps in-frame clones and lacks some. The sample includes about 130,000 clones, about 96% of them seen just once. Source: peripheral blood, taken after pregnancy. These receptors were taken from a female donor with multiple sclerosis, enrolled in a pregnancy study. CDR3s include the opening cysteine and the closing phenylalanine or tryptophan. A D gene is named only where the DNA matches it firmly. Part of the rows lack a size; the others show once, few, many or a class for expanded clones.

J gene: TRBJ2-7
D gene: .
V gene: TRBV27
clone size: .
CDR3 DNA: TGTGCCAGCAGTTTTGGAGGCACCTACGAGCAGTACTTC
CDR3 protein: CASSFGGTYEQYF

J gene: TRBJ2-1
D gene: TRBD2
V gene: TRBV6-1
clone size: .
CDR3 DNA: TGTGCCAGCGAGGATCTAGCGGCCTCCTACAATGAGCAGTTCTTC
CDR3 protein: CASEDLAASYNEQFF

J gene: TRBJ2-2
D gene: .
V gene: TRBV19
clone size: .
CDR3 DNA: TGTGCCAGTAGTAAACAGGGGAGGAAGGCCGGGGAGCTGTTTTTT
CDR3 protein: CASSKQGRKAGELFF

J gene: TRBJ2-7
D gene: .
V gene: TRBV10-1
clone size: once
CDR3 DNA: TGCGCCAGCAGTGAGATAGAGCTTTCCTACGAGCAGTACTTC
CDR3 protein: CASSEIELSYEQYF

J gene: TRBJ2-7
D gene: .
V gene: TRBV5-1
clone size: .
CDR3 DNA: TGCGCCAGCAGCTTGCTGACTACTACTCGCGAGCAGTACTTC
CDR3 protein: CASSLLTTTREQYF

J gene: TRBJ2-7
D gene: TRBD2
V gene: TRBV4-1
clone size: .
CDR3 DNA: TGCGCCAGCAGCCAAGATAGCGGGAGCCAGAGGGAGCAGTACTTC
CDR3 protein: CASSQDSGSQREQYF

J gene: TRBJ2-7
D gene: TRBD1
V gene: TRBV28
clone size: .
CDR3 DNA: TGTGCCAGCTGGACAGGGGGCGCAGTAGGGGAGCAGTACTTC
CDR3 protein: CASWTGGAVGEQYF

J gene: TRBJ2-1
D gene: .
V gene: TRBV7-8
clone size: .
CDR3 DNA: TGTGCCAGCAGCTTAGTGGGGACTTATTCCTACAATGAGCAGTTCTTC
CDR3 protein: CASSLVGTYSYNEQFF

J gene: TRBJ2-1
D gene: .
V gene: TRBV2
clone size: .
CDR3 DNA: TGTGCCAGCAGTTTGTATAGCTACAATGAGCAGTTCTTC
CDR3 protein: CASSLYSYNEQFF

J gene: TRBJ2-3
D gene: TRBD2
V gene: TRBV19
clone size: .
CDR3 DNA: TGTGCCAGTAGTCGGACTAGCGTAATTCCAGATACGCAGTATTTT
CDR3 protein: CASSRTSVIPDTQYF

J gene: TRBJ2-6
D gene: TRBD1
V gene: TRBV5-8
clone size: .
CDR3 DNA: TGTGCCAGCAGCTTCCCTTGGGACAGGCCCACTTTC
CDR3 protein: CASSFPWDRPTF

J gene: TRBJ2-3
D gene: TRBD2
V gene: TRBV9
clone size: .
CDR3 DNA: TGTGCCAGCAGCGTAGGGACTAGCGGAACCACAGATACGCAGTATTTT
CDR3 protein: CASSVGTSGTTDTQYF

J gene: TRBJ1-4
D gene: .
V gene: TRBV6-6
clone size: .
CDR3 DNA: TGTGCCAGCAGTATGGACAGAACGGGAACTAATGAAAAACTGTTTTTT
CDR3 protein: CASSMDRTGTNEKLFF

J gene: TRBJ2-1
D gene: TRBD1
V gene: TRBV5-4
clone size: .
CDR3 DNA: TGTGCCAGCAGCTTCCGGGACAGATACAATGAGCAGTTCTTC
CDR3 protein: CASSFRDRYNEQFF

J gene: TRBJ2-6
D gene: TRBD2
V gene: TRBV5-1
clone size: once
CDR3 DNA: TGCGCCAGCAGCCGGGAGGGGGGCTCTGGGGCCAACGTCCTGACTTTC
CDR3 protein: CASSREGGSGANVLTF

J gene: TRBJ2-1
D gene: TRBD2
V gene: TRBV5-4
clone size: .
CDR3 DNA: TGTGCCAGCAGGCGGGAGAGAGCCTACAATGAGCAGTTCTTC
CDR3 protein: CASRRERAYNEQFF

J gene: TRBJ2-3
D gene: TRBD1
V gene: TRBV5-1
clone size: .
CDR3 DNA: TGCGCCAGCAGCTTGGGGGACAGGAGGTTGGAAGATACGCAGTATTTT
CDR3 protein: CASSLGDRRLEDTQYF

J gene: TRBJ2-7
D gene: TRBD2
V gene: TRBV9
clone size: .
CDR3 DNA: TGTGCCAGCAGCGGGGGGGGTGGGGAACAGCGGAGCGAGCAGTACTTC
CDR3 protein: CASSGGGGEQRSEQYF

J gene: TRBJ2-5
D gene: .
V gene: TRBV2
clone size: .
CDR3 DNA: TGTGCCAGCACTCTCGAGACCCAGTACTTC
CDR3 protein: CASTLETQYF

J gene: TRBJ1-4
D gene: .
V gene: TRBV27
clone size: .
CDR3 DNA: TGTGCCAGCAGTCCCGTTGCAACTAATGAAAAACTGTTTTTT
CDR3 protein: CASSPVATNEKLFF

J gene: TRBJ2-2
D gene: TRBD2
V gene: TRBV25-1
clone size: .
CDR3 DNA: TGTGCCAGCAGTGGACTAGCGGGCCCCACCGGGGAGCTGTTTTTT
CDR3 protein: CASSGLAGPTGELFF

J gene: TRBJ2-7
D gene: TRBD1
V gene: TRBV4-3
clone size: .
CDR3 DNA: TGCGCCAGCAGCCTTACCGGGACAGGGGAGCAGTACTTC
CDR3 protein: CASSLTGTGEQYF

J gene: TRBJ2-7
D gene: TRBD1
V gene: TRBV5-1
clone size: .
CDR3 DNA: TGCGCCAGCAGCAATTTACCGGGACAGGGGGCAATCGAGCAGTACTTC
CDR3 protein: CASSNLPGQGAIEQYF

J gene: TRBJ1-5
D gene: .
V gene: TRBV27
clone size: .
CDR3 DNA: TGTGCCAGCAGTTTTATTTCCGGGGGGGCAGTCAGTCAGCCCCAGCATTTT
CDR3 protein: CASSFISGGAVSQPQHF

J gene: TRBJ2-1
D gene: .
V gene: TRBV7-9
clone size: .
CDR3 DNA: TGTGCCAGCAGCTTAGTGGGCCGTTACAATGAGCAGTTCTTC
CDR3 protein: CASSLVGRYNEQFF

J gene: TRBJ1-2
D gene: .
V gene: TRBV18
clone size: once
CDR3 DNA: TGTGCCAGCTCACCGGGGCATTCGCAAGGCTACACCTTC
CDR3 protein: CASSPGHSQGYTF

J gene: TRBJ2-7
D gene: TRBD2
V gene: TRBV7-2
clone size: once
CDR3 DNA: TGTGCCAGCAGCTTTCTAGCGGGGTTCCGCTACGAGCAGTACTTC
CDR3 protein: CASSFLAGFRYEQYF

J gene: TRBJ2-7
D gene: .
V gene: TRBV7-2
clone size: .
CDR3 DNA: TGTGCCAGCAGCTTAGCGAGTTCCGGGACACCTTACTACGAGCAGTACTTC
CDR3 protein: CASSLASSGTPYYEQYF

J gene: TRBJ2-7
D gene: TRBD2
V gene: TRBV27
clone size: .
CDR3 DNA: TGTGCCAGCAGTCCCCGGACTAGCAACCACGAGCAGTACTTC
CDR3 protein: CASSPRTSNHEQYF

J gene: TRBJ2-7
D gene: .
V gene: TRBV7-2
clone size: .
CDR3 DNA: TGTGCCAGCAGCTTGGGGAGCCGAACTCTCTACGAGCAGTACTTC
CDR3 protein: CASSLGSRTLYEQYF

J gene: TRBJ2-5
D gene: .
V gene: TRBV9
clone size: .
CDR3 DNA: TGTGCCAGCAGCGTAGATGCCGGTTTCCTTCAAGAGACCCAGTACTTC
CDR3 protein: CASSVDAGFLQETQYF

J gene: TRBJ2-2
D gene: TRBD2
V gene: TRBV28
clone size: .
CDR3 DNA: TGTGCCAGCAGTCCCCATACTAGCGGGAGTACCGGGGAGCTGTTTTTT
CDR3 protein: CASSPHTSGSTGELFF

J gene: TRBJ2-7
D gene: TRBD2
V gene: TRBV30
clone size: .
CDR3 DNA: TGTGCCTGGAACTTGGGTCGGACCGGGAGGTCTTACGAGCAGTACTTC
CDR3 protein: CAWNLGRTGRSYEQYF

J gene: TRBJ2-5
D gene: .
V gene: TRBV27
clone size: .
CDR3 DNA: TGTGCCAGCAGTTTAGCGGCGGCCGGATATCAGTACTTC
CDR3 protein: CASSLAAAGYQYF

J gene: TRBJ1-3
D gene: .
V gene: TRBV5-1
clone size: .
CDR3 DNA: TGCGCCAGCAGCGCCGGGGGGTTCTCTGGAAACACCATATATTTT
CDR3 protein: CASSAGGFSGNTIYF

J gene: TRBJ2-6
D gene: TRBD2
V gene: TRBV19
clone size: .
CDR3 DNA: TGTGCCAGTAGGCCCTACTTGGGAGGGCCGAATGGGGCCAACGTCCTGACTTTC
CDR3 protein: CASRPYLGGPNGANVLTF

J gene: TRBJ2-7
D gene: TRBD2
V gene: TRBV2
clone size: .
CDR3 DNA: TGTGCCAGCACGAGGGACAGGGGCGGACTAGCGGGAGGGGACGAGCAGTACTTC
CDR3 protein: CASTRDRGGLAGGDEQYF

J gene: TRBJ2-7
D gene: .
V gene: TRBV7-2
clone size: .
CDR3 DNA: TGTGCCAGCAGCTTCAAGATCAGCTACGAGCAGTACTTC
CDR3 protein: CASSFKISYEQYF

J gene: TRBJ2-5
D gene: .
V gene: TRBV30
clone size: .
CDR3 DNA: TGTGCCTGGAGTGTACTAACCGCTTGGACCCAGTACTTC
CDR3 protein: CAWSVLTAWTQYF

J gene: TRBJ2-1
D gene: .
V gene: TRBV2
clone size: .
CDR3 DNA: TGTGCCAGCAGTGAAGCAGTGCTAATTCCTGGCAATGAGCAGTTCTTC
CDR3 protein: CASSEAVLIPGNEQFF

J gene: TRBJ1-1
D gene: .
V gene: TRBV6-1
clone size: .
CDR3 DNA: TGTGCCAGCAGGGGCGGACAGCTGAACACTGAAGCTTTCTTT
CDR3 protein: CASRGGQLNTEAFF

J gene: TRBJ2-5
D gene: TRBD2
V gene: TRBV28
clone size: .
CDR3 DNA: TGTGCCAGCAGTCCACTAGCGGGAGGGGAGGCGAAGACCCAGTACTTC
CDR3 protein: CASSPLAGGEAKTQYF

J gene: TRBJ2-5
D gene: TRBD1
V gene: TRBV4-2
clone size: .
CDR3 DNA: TGTGCCAGCAGCCAAGTTGGGACAGACGAGACCCAGTACTTC
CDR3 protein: CASSQVGTDETQYF